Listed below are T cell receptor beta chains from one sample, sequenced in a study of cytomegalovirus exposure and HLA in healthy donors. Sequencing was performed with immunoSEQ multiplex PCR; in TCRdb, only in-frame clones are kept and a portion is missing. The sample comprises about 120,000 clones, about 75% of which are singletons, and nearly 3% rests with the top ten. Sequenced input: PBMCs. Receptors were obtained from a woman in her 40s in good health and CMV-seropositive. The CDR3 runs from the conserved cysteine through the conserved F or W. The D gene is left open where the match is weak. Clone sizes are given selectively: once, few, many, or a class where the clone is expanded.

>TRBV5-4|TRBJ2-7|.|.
CASSPEGAEQYF
TGTGCCAGCAGCCCGGAAGGGGCCGAGCAGTACTTC
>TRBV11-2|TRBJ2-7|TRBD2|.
CASSPLAGRSHEQYF
TGTGCCAGCAGCCCTTTAGCGGGAAGGTCCCACGAGCAGTACTTC
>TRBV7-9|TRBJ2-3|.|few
CASSLVISADTQYF
TGTGCCAGCAGCTTAGTTATTTCAGCAGATACGCAGTATTTT
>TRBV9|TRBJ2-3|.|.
CASSEWTKTDTQYF
TGTGCCAGCAGCGAATGGACTAAGACAGATACGCAGTATTTT
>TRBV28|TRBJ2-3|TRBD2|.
CASSLGTSGRLTDTQYF
TGTGCCAGCAGTCTGGGGACTAGCGGGAGGCTCACAGATACGCAGTATTTT
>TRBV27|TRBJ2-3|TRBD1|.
CASSLSSTGASSDTQYF
TGTGCCAGCAGTTTATCATCCACAGGGGCTTCATCAGATACGCAGTATTTT
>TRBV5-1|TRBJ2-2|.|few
CASSLERGLLDTGELFF
TGCGCCAGCAGCTTGGAACGAGGTCTTTTGGACACCGGGGAGCTGTTTTTT
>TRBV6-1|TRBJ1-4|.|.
CASSEGGFEKLFF
TGTGCCAGCAGTGAAGGGGGCTTTGAAAAACTGTTTTTT
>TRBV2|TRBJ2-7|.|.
CASSKDTSLNEQYF
TGTGCCAGCAGCAAAGATACTTCGCTTAACGAGCAGTACTTC
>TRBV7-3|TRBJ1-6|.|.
CASSLLGAHNSPLHF
TGTGCCAGCAGCTTATTGGGGGCACATAATTCACCCCTCCACTTT
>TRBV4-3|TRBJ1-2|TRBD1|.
CASSQDRGPYGYTF
TGCGCCAGCAGCCAGGACAGGGGGCCTTACGGCTACACCTTC
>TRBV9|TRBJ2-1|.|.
CASSANGQTYNEQFF
TGTGCCAGCAGCGCAAACGGACAGACCTACAATGAGCAGTTCTTC
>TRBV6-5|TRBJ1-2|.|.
CASSYSSNYGYTF
TGTGCCAGCAGTTACTCGAGTAACTATGGCTACACCTTC
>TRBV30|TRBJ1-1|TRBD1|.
CAWIEAGGLTGTEAFF
TGTGCCTGGATTGAGGCAGGGGGGTTGACAGGGACTGAAGCTTTCTTT
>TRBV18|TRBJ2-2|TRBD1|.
CASSPRTGTGELFF
TGTGCCAGCTCACCAAGGACAGGGACCGGGGAGCTGTTTTTT
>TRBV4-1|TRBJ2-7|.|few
CASSQEGRGTYEQYF
TGCGCCAGCAGCCAAGAAGGCCGGGGAACATACGAGCAGTACTTC
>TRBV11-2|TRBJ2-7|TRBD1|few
CASRPFGTGSYEQYF
TGTGCCAGCAGGCCGTTTGGGACAGGGTCCTACGAGCAGTACTTC
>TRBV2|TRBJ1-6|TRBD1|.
CASSEAWQGARRGSYNSPLHF
TGTGCCAGCAGTGAAGCCTGGCAGGGGGCCCGCCGGGGCTCCTATAATTCACCCCTCCACTTT
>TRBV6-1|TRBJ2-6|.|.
CASSEDSSGANVLTF
TGTGCCAGCAGTGAAGACTCGTCTGGGGCCAACGTCCTGACTTTC
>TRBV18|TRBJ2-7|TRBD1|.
CASSPDRGRAYEQYF
TGTGCCAGCTCACCAGACAGGGGTAGGGCCTACGAGCAGTACTTC
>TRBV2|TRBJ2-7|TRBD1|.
CASSDPGQPRVEQYF
TGTGCCAGCAGCGACCCGGGACAGCCCAGGGTCGAGCAGTACTTC
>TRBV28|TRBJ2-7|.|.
CASSLPSGAEEQYF
TGTGCCAGCAGTTTACCGTCGGGAGCTGAGGAGCAGTACTTC
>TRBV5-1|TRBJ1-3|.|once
CASSLVDTPGNTIYF
TGCGCCAGCAGCTTGGTGGACACGCCTGGAAACACCATATATTTT
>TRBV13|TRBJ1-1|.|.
CASSYSVFAFGSLNTEAFF
TGTGCCAGCAGCTATTCCGTCTTCGCCTTTGGGAGTTTGAACACTGAAGCTTTCTTT
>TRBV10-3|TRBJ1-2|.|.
CAISETQGSRGYTF
TGTGCCATCAGTGAAACCCAGGGTTCTCGCGGCTACACCTTC
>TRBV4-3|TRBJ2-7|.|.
CASSQDRGDITKQYF
TGCGCCAGCAGCCAAGATCGGGGGGACATAACTAAGCAGTACTTC
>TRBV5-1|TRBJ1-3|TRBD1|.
CASSSTIQGSGNTIYF
TGCGCCAGCAGCTCGACGATACAGGGGTCTGGAAACACCATATATTTT
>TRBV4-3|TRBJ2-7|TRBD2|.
CASSQVLAEHTTYEQYF
TGCGCCAGCAGCCAAGTTCTAGCGGAACATACCACCTACGAGCAGTACTTC
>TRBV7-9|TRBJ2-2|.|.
CASRDGSDTGELFF
TGTGCCAGCCGAGACGGGAGTGACACCGGGGAGCTGTTTTTT
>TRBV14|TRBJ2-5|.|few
CASSQGAGSLFGETQYF
TGTGCCAGCAGCCAAGGGGCAGGGTCCTTATTTGGGGAGACCCAGTACTTC
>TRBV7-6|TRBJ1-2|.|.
CASSSAGELYGYTF
TGTGCCAGCAGCTCAGCCGGTGAGCTCTATGGCTACACCTTC
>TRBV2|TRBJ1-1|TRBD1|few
CASSEATYPGQGAMNTEAFF
TGTGCCAGCAGTGAAGCTACGTACCCAGGACAGGGGGCGATGAACACTGAAGCTTTCTTT
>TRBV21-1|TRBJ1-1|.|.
CASSKHPQGQGKGNTEAFF
TGTGCCAGCAGCAAGCACCCCCAGGGGCAGGGAAAAGGAAACACTGAAGCTTTCTTT
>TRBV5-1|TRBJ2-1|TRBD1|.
CASSYQGAHNNEQFF
TGCGCCAGCAGCTACCAGGGGGCGCACAACAATGAGCAGTTCTTC
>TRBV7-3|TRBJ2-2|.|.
CASSRDAGELFF
TGTGCCAGCAGCCGCGATGCCGGGGAGCTGTTTTTT
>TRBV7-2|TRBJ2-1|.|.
CASSGSSYNEQFF
TGTGCCAGCAGCGGGAGCTCCTACAATGAGCAGTTCTTC
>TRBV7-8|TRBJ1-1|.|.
CASSLALMNTEAFF
TGTGCCAGCAGCTTAGCGCTAATGAACACTGAAGCTTTCTTT
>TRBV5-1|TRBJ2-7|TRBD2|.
CASSLVQREVNEQYF
TGCGCCAGCAGCTTGGTCCAGCGGGAGGTCAACGAGCAGTACTTC
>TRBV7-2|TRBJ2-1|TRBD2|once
CASSFPGTSIQGEQFF
TGTGCCAGCAGCTTTCCCGGGACTAGTATACAGGGTGAGCAGTTCTTC
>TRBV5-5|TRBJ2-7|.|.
CASSYQGRTNEQYF
TGTGCCAGCAGCTACCAGGGTAGAACCAACGAGCAGTACTTC
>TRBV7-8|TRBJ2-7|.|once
CASSPLALSSYEQYF
TGTGCCAGCAGCCCCCTAGCGCTCAGCTCCTACGAGCAGTACTTC
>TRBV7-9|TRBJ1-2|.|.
CASSLGATDFGYTF
TGTGCCAGCAGCTTGGGGGCGACAGACTTTGGCTACACCTTC
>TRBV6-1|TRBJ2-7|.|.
CASSEVGLTSYEQYF
TGTGCCAGCAGTGAAGTCGGACTGACATCCTACGAGCAGTACTTC
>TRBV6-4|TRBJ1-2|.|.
CASSETPPHSNYGYTF
TGTGCCAGCAGTGAGACCCCCCCTCACAGTAACTATGGCTACACCTTC
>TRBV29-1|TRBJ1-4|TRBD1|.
CSVITGTDNEKLFF
TGCAGCGTGATCACCGGGACAGACAATGAAAAACTGTTTTTT
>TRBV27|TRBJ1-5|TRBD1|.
CASRTFIRQGVDNQPQHF
TGTGCCAGCAGAACATTCATACGGCAGGGGGTAGACAATCAGCCCCAGCATTTT
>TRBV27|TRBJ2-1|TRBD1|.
CASSLSTGAYNEQFF
TGTGCCAGCAGTTTATCGACAGGGGCGTACAATGAGCAGTTCTTC
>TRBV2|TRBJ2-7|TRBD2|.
CASSVGAGGPCDF
TGTGCCAGCAGTGTTGGAGCGGGGGGGCCGTGTGACTTC
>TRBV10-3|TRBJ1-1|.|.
CAISEFNSNTEAFF
TGTGCCATCAGTGAGTTCAACTCGAACACTGAAGCTTTCTTT